This TCR beta chain appears in the sequencing data of a study of shared clonotypes between healthy human individuals. Assay used: immunoSEQ multiplex PCR; TCRdb lists only in-frame clones, some missing. The sample yields around 1,900,000 clones, just over 90% seen once. Germline assignment: CDR1 LGHNA and CDR2 YSLEER. This CDR3 is built from 15 residues. Trimming stripped 0 bases from V and 7 bases from J, with 10 bases between. On this clone: Its specificity is not known.

Terminally differentiated effector memory CD45RA+ cells were left out of the naive CD8 fraction, which was CD45RO-negative and positively selected for CCR7. Points from the study as a whole: The sharing of about 5.3% of naive CD4 clonotypes was seen across several donors.

This chain connects TRBV4-3 to TRBJ1-6, with unresolved D. The sample taken for sequencing was naive CD8+ T cells from PBMCs. This receptor was identified in a man younger than 30 in good health. Some clones in this sample may be carry-over from other donors' samples. The CDR3 DNA reads as TGCGCCAGCAGCCAAGACAAGGAGAGGAATTCACCCCTCCACTTT. This translates into CASSQDKERNSPLHF.